This TCR beta chain was sequenced in a study of blood T cell repertoires in COVID-19. Study context: Acute and convalescent COVID-19 samples came from the United States, Italy and Spain.

Sequencing used immunoSEQ multiplex PCR; TCRdb keeps in-frame clones, though not all of them. The sample holds about 50,000 clones, 79% seen once. V was trimmed by 4 bases and J by 2 bases, leaving 14 bases between them. Germline loops: CDR1 MNHEY, CDR2 SMNVEV (reference sequence). This CDR3 is built from 15 residues. The genes are TRBV27 and TRBJ1-2; perhaps TRBD1 as D (5 bases). The source is a man between 65 and 85 years old with acute or convalescent COVID-19. Material: peripheral blood. DNA of the CDR3: TGTGCCAGCAGTTCATACTACAGGACCAACTATGGCTACACCTTC. Its translation: CASSSYYRTNYGYTF.